The sample holds a few counts of the clone carrying this TCR beta chain. Its antigen is not identified. The record originates from a study of blood T cells in healthy people across ages. Study summary: About one barcoded beta molecule per two T cells was the capture yield of template switching.

Regarding the study as a whole: Compared with aged donors, long-lived donors showed fewer expanded clones, suggesting selection. Since the PBMCs were unsorted, naive and antigen-experienced cells could not be conclusively compared.

This CDR3 spans 14 amino acids. Germline V lookup: CDR1 SGHTA, CDR2 FQGNSA. The V end lost 0 bases, the J end lost 5 bases, and 9 bases lay between the germline ends. A sample-barcoded 5' primer and a J-beta primer mix were used in a second PCR of about 7 to 12 cycles. Sequencing of every sample gave 2.5 million or more CDR3-containing paired-end reads. TCRdb recomputed calls from the 5' RACE reads with MiXCR, one row per CDR3 protein. The data contain around 1,600,000 distinct CDR3 sequences, roughly two fifths of them singletons. This TCR derives from a woman between 18 and 29 years old in good health. The sequencing sample was made of blood. V usage is TRBV7-2 and J usage is TRBJ2-3; D tentatively reads TRBD1 or TRBD2 (5 bases each). The CDR3 DNA reads TGTGCCAGCAGCTTAGCGGGGGTGCAAGATACGCAGTATTTT. Translating it yields CASSLAGVQDTQYF.